A selection of T cell receptor beta chains follows, all from one sample in a study of cytomegalovirus exposure and HLA in healthy donors. This table comes from immunoSEQ multiplex PCR, and its TCRdb copy is limited to in-frame clones, with some not included. The sample shows about 140,000 clones, approximately 80% of them seen only once. Material: PBMCs. These receptors were collected from a male donor in good health and CMV-seronegative. Both conserved end residues are part of each CDR3. Fields, in order: D gene, CDR3 length, V gene, J gene, clone size, CDR3 DNA, CDR3 protein. The D gene is left open where the match is weak. Rows may omit the clone size; those that give it use once, few, many or a size class.

>.|15|TRBV5-4|TRBJ2-1|.
TGTGCCAGCAGCCCCGACTCCTACTCCTACAATGAGCAGTTCTTC
CASSPDSYSYNEQFF
>.|15|TRBV4-1|TRBJ2-3|.
TGCGCCAGCAGCCGGGAACAGGGAAGCCCAGATACGCAGTATTTT
CASSREQGSPDTQYF
>.|17|TRBV7-2|TRBJ2-6|.
TGTGCCAGCAGCGACCGGGACACCCGCTCTGGGGCCAACGGCCTGACTTTC
CASSDRDTRSGANGLTF
>TRBD1|14|TRBV27|TRBJ1-2|.
TGTGCCAGCAGAAGACAGGGGGTCGGCTATGGCTACACCTTC
CASRRQGVGYGYTF
>TRBD1|15|TRBV5-8|TRBJ2-5|.
TGTGCCAGCAGCCAAGACAGGGGGAGAGAAGAGACCCAGTACTTC
CASSQDRGREETQYF
>.|15|TRBV5-5|TRBJ1-6|few
TGTGCCAGCAGCTGGGAACAGGGAAGGGATTCACCCCTCCACTTT
CASSWEQGRDSPLHF
>.|13|TRBV5-1|TRBJ1-1|.
TGCGCCAGCAGCTCTCTCGGGGACACTGAAGCTTTCTTT
CASSSLGDTEAFF
>TRBD1|14|TRBV7-9|TRBJ1-1|.
TGTGCCAGCAGACCGGACAGGGGGGCGACTGAAGCTTTCTTT
CASRPDRGATEAFF
>.|17|TRBV7-6|TRBJ2-1|.
TGTGCCAGCAGCCATAGAGGACTGAAGGGATCCTACAATGAGCAGTTCTTC
CASSHRGLKGSYNEQFF
>.|13|TRBV5-4|TRBJ1-2|.
TGTGCCAGCAGCTTTGTCAGGGATGACGGCTACACCTTC
CASSFVRDDGYTF
>TRBD1|15|TRBV29-1|TRBJ2-5|.
TGCAGCGTTTCCGGGACAGGGGAGGGCGGTGAGACCCAGTACTTC
CSVSGTGEGGETQYF
>.|11|TRBV29-1|TRBJ2-3|once
TGCAGCGCGGGAATCACAGATACGCAGTATTTT
CSAGITDTQYF
>TRBD2|13|TRBV5-8|TRBJ2-5|.
TGTGCCAGCAGCCGGGACTACCCAGGCACCCAGTACTTC
CASSRDYPGTQYF
>.|13|TRBV11-2|TRBJ1-6|.
TGTGCCAGCAGAAAATTCAGGGATTCACCCCTCCACTTT
CASRKFRDSPLHF
>.|15|TRBV6-1|TRBJ2-5|.
TGTGCCAGCAGTGCCCCTGGGGGCAGGGAAGAGACCCAGTACTTC
CASSAPGGREETQYF
>.|16|TRBV7-9|TRBJ2-3|once
TGTGCCAGCAGCTGGGGCCCGGGACTCACTTCAGAGGCGCAGTATTTT
CASSWGPGLTSEAQYF
>.|15|TRBV6-1|TRBJ1-2|.
TGTGCCAGCAGTGAAGGGCGGACAGTCAGCTATGGCTACACCTTC
CASSEGRTVSYGYTF
>TRBD2|15|TRBV6-5|TRBJ2-3|few
TGTGCCAGCAGTTACAAGGGACTAGATCCAGATACGCAGTATTTT
CASSYKGLDPDTQYF